Listed below are T cell receptor beta chains from one sample, sequenced in a study of OX40 agonist ivuxolimab in advanced cancers. Using immunoSEQ multiplex PCR, the repertoire was profiled, and TCRdb retains in-frame clones only, with some absent. The sample shows tens of thousands of clones, 88% of them seen only once. The sequencing here drew on CD4+ or CD8+ T cells sorted from blood, taken in a trial of the OX40 agonist ivuxolimab. The source of these receptors is an adult with an advanced solid tumor such as melanoma, head and neck, liver or kidney cancer. Both conserved end residues are part of each CDR3. The D gene is left open where the match is weak. Clone size, where shown, is once, few, many, or a class for clones that have expanded.

cdr3_nt cdr3_aa clone_size v_call cdr3_length j_call d_call
TGTGCCAGCTCATCCTCTAGAGGTTCTTTAGCCAAAAACATTCAGTACTTC CASSSSRGSLAKNIQYF - TRBV18 17 TRBJ2-4 -
TGTGCCAGCAGTACGACGACAGGAGCGGGTCTGCAGGCTTTCTTT CASSTTTGAGLQAFF - TRBV28 15 TRBJ1-1 -
TGTGCCAGCAGACTCGGACAGACCTCTGGAAACACCATATATTTT CASRLGQTSGNTIYF few TRBV2 15 TRBJ1-3 -
TGTGCTAGCAGCTCATTCCGGGACAGGAGCTCCTACGAGCAGTACTTC CASSSFRDRSSYEQYF once TRBV7-7 16 TRBJ2-7 TRBD1
TGTGCCAGCTCACGCACCGGGACTAGATATACCGGGGAGCTGTTTTTT CASSRTGTRYTGELFF - TRBV18 16 TRBJ2-2 TRBD2
TGTGCCAGCAAGAGCGCTAGCGGGGGGGCGAATGAGCAGTTCTTC CASKSASGGANEQFF - TRBV7-9 15 TRBJ2-1 TRBD2
TGTGCCAGTAGTCTCTCCCCCATTGGCAGGGGAACAGATACGCAGTATTTT CASSLSPIGRGTDTQYF - TRBV19 17 TRBJ2-3 -
TGCACCAGCAGCCAAGATCTGCTAGCGGGGTTCGTGAACACCGGGGAGCTGTTTTTT CTSSQDLLAGFVNTGELFF - TRBV1 19 TRBJ2-2 -
TGTGCCAGCAGCCAACAGGGGGCAGGGTCACCCCTCCACTTT CASSQQGAGSPLHF - TRBV5-6 14 TRBJ1-6 TRBD1
TGCAGCGTTCAAACCGGGACTAGCGGACCTCGAGCGGAGACCCAGTACTTC CSVQTGTSGPRAETQYF - TRBV29-1 17 TRBJ2-5 TRBD2
TGTGCCAGTAGTAGACAGGGGGCTAGCGGAGGAAGCTCCTACAATGAGCAGTTCTTC CASSRQGASGGSSYNEQFF - TRBV19 19 TRBJ2-1 TRBD1
TGTGCCAGCAGCTTAGTGCGGGAAACTCGGGTAGGCACCTTC CASSLVRETRVGTF - TRBV7-2 14 TRBJ1-2 -
TGTGCCAGCAGCTTTTCGGTTTTGATAAATCAGCCCCAGCATTTT CASSFSVLINQPQHF few TRBV5-5 15 TRBJ1-5 -
TGTGCCAGCAGCTTGTCATTTGGGGTCGACGAGCAGTACTTC CASSLSFGVDEQYF - TRBV9 14 TRBJ2-7 -